The TCR beta chain under discussion was sequenced for a study of Ad26.COV2.S vaccination and SARS-CoV-2 variants. In the study overall: The authors gave Ad26.COV2.S intramuscularly, either once or twice 56 days apart. Findings of the study overall: It was found that vaccine and placebo recipients had similar non-spike TCR breadth.

Germline lookup yields CDR1 LGHNA and CDR2 YSLEER. With V trimmed by 0 bases and J by 2 bases, 1 base remained unmatched. CDR3 length: 15 amino acids. The treatment: over 15 received Ad26.COV2.S at low or high dose, single or two shots; 5 received placebo; per-sample allocation not given. Sampling was done on day 63 after the first vaccine or placebo injection. Sequenced by immunoSEQ multiplex PCR; TCRdb stores in-frame clones only, minus some. The sample contains roughly 250,000 clones, 70% to 90% of which appear only once. Regarding this clone: The antigen is not known.

V usage is TRBV4-3 and J usage is TRBJ2-1; 7 bases map to TRBD1. The sequence derives from a person aged 18 to 59 who received the Ad26.COV2.S COVID-19 vaccine or a placebo. The source was peripheral blood, collected in a trial of Ad26.COV2.S vaccine versus placebo. CDR3 amino acids: CASSQERGPYNEQFF. The CDR3 DNA follows: TGCGCCAGCAGCCAAGAGAGGGGGCCCTACAATGAGCAGTTCTTC.